Listed below are T cell receptor beta chains from one sample, sequenced in a study of blood T cells in healthy people across ages. TCRdb redid the calling of the 5' RACE reads with MiXCR, one entry per CDR3 protein. The sample holds around 1.5 million distinct CDR3 sequences, around 39% seen once. Source material: blood. These receptors all stem from a woman between 18 and 29 years old in good health. CDR3s include the opening cysteine and the closing phenylalanine or tryptophan. The D gene is left open where the match is weak. The listing skips clone size in some rows; elsewhere it reads once, few, many or a size class.

>-|TRBJ2-7|few|TRBV20-1
CSASDTRGNEQYF
TGCAGTGCCTCCGATACCCGCGGGAACGAGCAGTACTTC
>TRBD1|TRBJ2-1|few|TRBV27
CASCLDRGLPYNEQFF
TGTGCCAGCTGCCTCGACAGGGGACTGCCCTACAATGAGCAGTTCTTC
>-|TRBJ2-6|-|TRBV5-1
CASSRPGAITGANVLTF
TGCGCCAGCAGTCGGCCCGGTGCGATCACTGGGGCCAACGTCCTGACTTTC
>-|TRBJ2-7|few|TRBV6-5
CASSYGATGEQYF
TGTGCCAGCAGTTACGGAGCGACGGGCGAGCAGTACTTC
>TRBD2|TRBJ2-5|-|TRBV5-6
CASSKGLAGGPLGETQYF
TGTGCCAGCAGCAAAGGACTAGCGGGAGGGCCATTGGGGGAGACCCAGTACTTC
>-|TRBJ2-3|-|TRBV6-5
CASSYSVTGGTDTQYF
TGTGCCAGCAGTTACTCGGTTACGGGGGGCACAGATACGCAGTATTTT
>-|TRBJ1-2|-|TRBV27
CASSFEGGGNYGYTF
TGTGCCAGCAGTTTCGAGGGGGGGGGGAACTATGGCTACACCTTC
>TRBD1|TRBJ1-4|-|TRBV7-9
CASTRPTGVYEKLFF
TGTGCCAGCACCCGACCTACAGGGGTCTATGAAAAACTGTTTTTT
>TRBD2|TRBJ2-5|few|TRBV4-2
CASSQELGTSGRMNEQYF
TGTGCCAGCAGCCAAGAACTCGGGACTAGCGGGAGGATGAATGAGCAGTACTTC
>TRBD1|TRBJ1-1|-|TRBV12-3/TRBV12-4
CASSKGQSEAFF
TGTGCCAGCAGCAAGGGACAGTCAGAAGCTTTCTTT
>-|TRBJ2-5|few|TRBV27
CASHPPGGTQYF
TGTGCCAGCCATCCTCCGGGTGGGACCCAGTACTTC
>-|TRBJ2-1|many|TRBV20-1
CSARGQSYNEQFF
TGCAGTGCTAGAGGACAGTCCTACAATGAGCAGTTCTTC
>TRBD2|TRBJ2-1|-|TRBV9
CASSVDLAGGTNEQFF
TGTGCCAGCAGCGTAGATCTAGCGGGGGGCACTAATGAGCAGTTCTTC
>-|TRBJ2-3|once|TRBV2
CASSIAVSTDTQYF
TGTGCCAGCAGTATAGCGGTTAGCACAGATACGCAGTATTTT
>-|TRBJ1-5|-|TRBV10-3
CAIGEQTYSNQPQHF
TGTGCCATCGGGGAGCAGACCTATAGCAATCAGCCCCAGCATTTT
>-|TRBJ1-1|-|TRBV20-1
CSARDRFRGNTEAFF
TGCAGTGCTAGAGATCGGTTCAGGGGGAACACTGAAGCTTTCTTT
>-|TRBJ2-5|-|TRBV5-1
CASSIGPSGSQETQYF
TGCGCCAGCAGCATAGGACCCAGCGGGTCCCAAGAGACCCAGTACTTC
>-|TRBJ2-7|-|TRBV4-2
CASSQEEAGPIYEQYF
TGTGCCAGCAGTCAAGAGGAAGCGGGCCCGATCTACGAGCAGTACTTC
>TRBD1|TRBJ2-3|-|TRBV20-1
CSASRQGADTQYF
TGCAGTGCTAGTCGACAGGGGGCAGATACGCAGTATTTT
>TRBD2|TRBJ2-3|few|TRBV27
CASRPWTSGVDTQYF
TGTGCCAGCCGCCCTTGGACTAGCGGGGTTGATACGCAGTATTTT
>-|TRBJ1-1|-|TRBV5-1
CASSLTRANTEAFF
TGCGCCAGCAGCCTAACCCGGGCGAACACTGAAGCTTTCTTT
>-|TRBJ2-3|-|TRBV20-1
CSARFGGSTDTQYF
TGCAGTGCTAGATTCGGCGGTAGCACAGATACGCAGTATTTT
>TRBD2|TRBJ2-3|-|TRBV6-1
CASSNGLAGGTDTQYF
TGTGCCAGCAGTAACGGATTAGCGGGGGGCACAGATACGCAGTATTTT
>-|TRBJ2-5|few|TRBV5-1
CASSFRRQETQYF
TGCGCCAGCAGCTTCCGGCGACAAGAGACCCAGTACTTC
>-|TRBJ2-1|many|TRBV6-5
CASSYDGALYNEQFF
TGTGCCAGCAGTTATGACGGGGCCCTATACAATGAGCAGTTCTTC
>-|TRBJ2-1|many|TRBV2
CASSDDTNEQFF
TGTGCCAGCAGTGACGACACCAATGAGCAGTTCTTC
>TRBD1|TRBJ1-1|-|TRBV4-1
CASSHGQVNTEAFF
TGCGCCAGCAGCCATGGACAGGTCAACACTGAAGCTTTCTTT
>TRBD1|TRBJ1-2|-|TRBV2
CASRQGPRDGYTF
TGTGCCAGCCGACAGGGGCCAAGGGATGGCTACACCTTC
>-|TRBJ1-4|-|TRBV12-3/TRBV12-4
CASSFRFREKLFF
TGTGCCAGCAGTTTCCGGTTCCGGGAAAAACTGTTTTTT
>TRBD2|TRBJ2-7|once|TRBV12-3/TRBV12-4
CASSLFASGGYEQYF
TGTGCCAGCAGTTTATTTGCTAGCGGGGGTTACGAGCAGTACTTC
>TRBD1|TRBJ1-2|few|TRBV4-1
CASSQANAGQTRRYTF
TGCGCCAGCAGCCAAGCCAACGCGGGACAGACGCGACGCTACACCTTC
>TRBD1|TRBJ2-1|-|TRBV2
CASSDGTGYNEQFF
TGTGCCAGCAGTGACGGGACAGGCTACAATGAGCAGTTCTTC
>-|TRBJ2-7|few|TRBV10-3
CAIRGTDTPYEQYF
TGTGCCATCAGGGGGACCGATACCCCCTACGAGCAGTACTTC
>TRBD1|TRBJ2-7|few|TRBV30
CAWSVRQGMREQYF
TGTGCCTGGAGTGTACGACAGGGAATGCGCGAGCAGTACTTC
>TRBD1|TRBJ1-2|few|TRBV6-5
CASRLQGGDYGYTF
TGTGCCAGCCGGTTGCAGGGGGGGGACTATGGCTACACCTTC
>-|TRBJ2-3|-|TRBV29-1
CSGGNGWGADTQYF
TGCAGCGGGGGAAACGGATGGGGCGCAGATACGCAGTATTTT
>TRBD2|TRBJ2-7|-|TRBV6-1
CASRAGTSYYEQYF
TGTGCCAGCAGAGCCGGGACTAGCTACTACGAGCAGTACTTC
>TRBD1|TRBJ2-1|-|TRBV2
CASIRGLWNEQFF
TGTGCCAGCATCAGGGGGTTGTGGAATGAGCAGTTCTTC
>-|TRBJ2-3|-|TRBV6-1
CASSEGTGADTQYF
TGTGCCAGCAGTGAAGGCACGGGCGCAGATACGCAGTATTTT
>-|TRBJ2-5|-|TRBV20-1
CSVFNRNQETQYF
TGCAGTGTCTTCAATCGTAACCAAGAGACCCAGTACTTC